The following is a T cell receptor (beta chain) sequence with its context. It has no known antigen specificity. Base-call qualities are not available, and no considerably larger clone is one nucleotide away. These data come from a study of blood T cell repertoires in COVID-19 (TCRdb year 2020). Describing the broader study: The collaborator samples originated in the United States, Italy and Spain and spanned the acute and convalescent phases of COVID-19. The prospective study material was composed of cDNA or gDNA derived from T cells, B-cell-depleted T cells, or PBMCs. Subjects who had been exposed to COVID-19, were actively infected with it, or had recovered from it provided the deeply sampled blood TCRbeta repertoires that made up the dataset. A freely available public database, intended as a resource for researchers studying the immune response to SARS-CoV-2, is where the repertoires were released. Samples came from the ongoing ImmuneRACE study (first 160 participants) plus 1,254 subjects from 6 global collaborators. The sample metadata nearly always contained a de-identified subject ID, COVID-19 status, age in years and sex. Where available, HLA class I and class II types were obtained from metadata supplied by the sample provider rather than from assay-based typing. Findings and caveats that apply to the study as a whole: The amount of clinical and demographic metadata varied by source and participant and was provided uncurated.

Each collaborating institution followed its own protocols to collect whole blood in K2EDTA tubes. For TCRbeta analysis, collaborator samples were shipped as frozen whole blood, as isolated PBMCs, or as DNA extracted from either sample type. The CDR3 contains 15 residues, cysteine and phenylalanine counted. The kept DNA is CDR3 alone, 45 bases in frame from the first base. Based on the germline V gene, the CDR1 and CDR2 sequences are SGHTA and FQGNSA. V is reduced by 1 base and J by 0 bases, leaving a spacing of 7 bases between them. TCRbeta CDR3 regions were amplified from genomic DNA using the immunoSEQ Assay, a bias-controlled multiplex PCR. As for the original processing: Nucleated cell counts per sample were estimated from amplification of reference gene primers within the assay. To quantify the absolute abundance of each unique TCRbeta CDR3 rearrangement, sequence reads were collapsed and filtered. For each sample, productive Simpson clonality was calculated by taking the square root of Simpson's diversity index across productive rearrangements. Entries here come from immuneACCESS through TCRdb and include only in-frame sequences with V and J called. Some clones fail to appear in such tables; in the studies checked, an unresolved V gene covers under half of the shortfall, and the cause of the remainder is unknown. Clone size and V and J calls were adopted from that table, with D and trimming inferred from the DNA. This sample comprises roughly 220,000 clones, around four fifths of them detected only once. The top ten hold about 20% of the sample.

This receptor was obtained from a man aged 25 to 45 with active or convalescent COVID-19. The sample was peripheral blood. The sequence is built from TRBV7-2 and TRBJ2-4; possibly the D gene is TRBD1, per 6 matching bases. CDR3 reads: CASSLEQGAKNIQYF. In nucleotide form, the sequence is TGTGCCAGCAGCTTAGAACAGGGAGCCAAAAACATTCAGTACTTC. Supplemented by the reference TRBV7-2 and TRBJ2-4 proteins around the CDR3, the complete variable domain is GAGVSQSPSNKVTEKGKDVELRCDPISGHTALYWYRQSLGQGLEFLIYFQGNSAPDKSGLPSDRFSAERTGGSVSTLTIQRTQQEDSAVYLCASSLEQGAKNIQYFGAGTRLSVL.